One TCR beta chain is described in this entry. Its antigen remains unknown. The data were obtained in a study of shared clonotypes between healthy human individuals. Study results and caveats: The donor pool, a small one, limited the genetic and exposure-history diversity represented.

The V gene end was trimmed by 5 bases and the J gene end by 1 base; junction bases not matched to a gene: 5. CDR3 length: 16 amino acids. Per the germline V gene, CDR1 is SGHVS and CDR2 is FQNEAQ. Per the original methods: Junction-only sequences without quality scores came from ImmunoSEQ, so filtering differed. Profiling relied on immunoSEQ multiplex PCR, and the TCRdb table lists in-frame clones only, not all of them. V and J calls and clone size are as listed in that table; D and trimming were resolved from the DNA. Seen here are approximately 350,000 clones, around 74% observed once, and the top ten hold approximately 10%.

The source is a man in his thirties or forties in good health. Sequencing was done on a sample of memory CD4+ T cells sorted from blood. Specified subset: CD45RA-negative fraction. The chain has TRBV7-8 and TRBJ2-2; 9 bases fit TRBD1. This chain's CDR3 is CASSLRDRVNTGELFF. Here the CDR3 DNA reads TGTGCCAGCAGCCTCCGGGACAGGGTGAACACCGGGGAGCTGTTTTTT.